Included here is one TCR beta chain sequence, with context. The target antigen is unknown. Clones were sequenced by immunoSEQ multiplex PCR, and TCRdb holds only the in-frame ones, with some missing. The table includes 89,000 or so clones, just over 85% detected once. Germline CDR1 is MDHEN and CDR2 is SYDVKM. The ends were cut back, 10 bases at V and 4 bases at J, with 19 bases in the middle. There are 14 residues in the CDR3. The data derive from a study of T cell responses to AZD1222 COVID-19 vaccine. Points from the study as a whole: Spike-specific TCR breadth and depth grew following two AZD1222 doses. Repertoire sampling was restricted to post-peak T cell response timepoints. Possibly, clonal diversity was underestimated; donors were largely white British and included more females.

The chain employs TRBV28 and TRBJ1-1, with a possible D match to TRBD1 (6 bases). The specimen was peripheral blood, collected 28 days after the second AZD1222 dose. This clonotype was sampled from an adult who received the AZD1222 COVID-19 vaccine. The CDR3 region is CATRGGALATEAFF. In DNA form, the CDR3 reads TGTGCCACCCGTGGGGGGGCCTTAGCCACTGAAGCTTTCTTT.